Detailed here is one T cell receptor (beta chain). The antigen remains undetermined. Individuals having autoimmune disease history or systemic immunosuppression were not enrolled. The CDR3 runs to 16 residues. CDR1 is MDHEN and CDR2 is SYDVKM in the germline V gene. V lost 2 bases and J 3 bases, leaving 14 bases between the germline ends. This entry is derived from a study of OX40 agonist ivuxolimab in advanced cancers. The study, taken as a whole, reports: Certain nonresponders likewise exhibited a low normalized T-cell clonal expansion. Partial responders at 0.1-3.0 mg/kg had among the lowest clonal expansion. It was not determined which antigens were specifically recognized by the peripheral T cells that had undergone clonal expansion.

Sequencing used immunoSEQ multiplex PCR; TCRdb keeps in-frame clones, though not all of them. The sample includes about 79,000 clones, about nine tenths of them seen just once. The source material was CD4+ or CD8+ T cells sorted from blood, sampled in a trial of the OX40 agonist ivuxolimab. The chain has TRBV28 and TRBJ1-3, with unresolved D. The receptor's source is an adult with an advanced solid tumor such as melanoma, head and neck, liver or kidney cancer. DNA for the CDR3: TGTGCCAGCAGTTTACCCCTCCCAGGAATTGGAAACACCATATATTTT. Protein sequence: CASSLPLPGIGNTIYF.